A selection of T cell receptor beta chains follows, all from one sample in a study of blood T cell repertoires in COVID-19. Profiling relied on immunoSEQ multiplex PCR, and the TCRdb table lists in-frame clones only, not all of them. Of about 96,000 clones listed, about 87% are singletons. The sequenced sample consisted of peripheral blood. The receptor set was obtained from a human donor with COVID-19, enrolled during active disease. The donor label of this sample is uncertain. CDR3s include the opening cysteine and the closing phenylalanine or tryptophan. A D gene is named only where the DNA matches it firmly. Clone size is given for some rows only: seen once, a few or many times, or a class if the clone is expanded.

D gene	clone size	V gene	J gene	CDR3 DNA	CDR3 protein
TRBD1	once	TRBV27	TRBJ1-1	TGTGCCAGCAGTTTAGGGACAGGGGGCGCGTCTGAAGCTTTCTTT	CASSLGTGGASEAFF
.	.	TRBV28	TRBJ1-2	TGTGCCAGCATTAGCGGGGCAGCAAGCTCTTGGAACTATGGCTACACCTTC	CASISGAASSWNYGYTF
TRBD1	.	TRBV11-1	TRBJ2-5	TGTGCCAGCAGCTCTGGACAGGGCGAAGAGACCCAGTACTTC	CASSSGQGEETQYF
.	.	TRBV5-1	TRBJ2-1	TGCGCCACGTGGGAAAGCGGTGAGCAGTTCTTC	CATWESGEQFF
TRBD2	.	TRBV5-1	TRBJ2-5	TGCGCCAGCAGCACCACGGGACTAGCGGGTGTTAAGACCCAGTACTTC	CASSTTGLAGVKTQYF
TRBD1	.	TRBV11-3	TRBJ2-7	TGTGCCAGCAGCTTAGGGACAGGGAACTACGAGCAGTACTTC	CASSLGTGNYEQYF
.	.	TRBV9	TRBJ1-6	TGTGCCAGCAGCGTAGGCGATTCACCCCTCCACTTT	CASSVGDSPLHF
.	.	TRBV30	TRBJ1-1	TGTGCCTGGAGCGTATTGTCCAGCACTGAAGCTTTCTTT	CAWSVLSSTEAFF
.	.	TRBV7-3	TRBJ2-3	TGTGCCAGCAGCTTAACAAAAGAGGTCGCAGATACGCAGTATTTT	CASSLTKEVADTQYF
.	.	TRBV11-2	TRBJ2-7	TGTGCCAGCACCTTCGCTACAGGGACCGAGCAGTACTTC	CASTFATGTEQYF
TRBD1	.	TRBV12-3/TRBV12-4	TRBJ1-2	TGTGCCAGCAGTTCCTTGGGACAGCGCTACACCTTC	CASSSLGQRYTF
.	.	TRBV24-1	TRBJ1-6	TGTGCCACCAGTGCGGGAGTTGGATCACCCCTCCACTTT	CATSAGVGSPLHF
.	.	TRBV12-3/TRBV12-4	TRBJ1-2	TGTGCCAGCAGTTTGCAGCCTCCCGGGGGCTACACCTTC	CASSLQPPGGYTF
.	.	TRBV2	TRBJ1-1	TGTGCCAGCAGTGATGAAGGGGAGAACACTGAAGCTTTCTTT	CASSDEGENTEAFF
.	.	TRBV5-4	TRBJ2-6	TGTGCCAGCAGCTCGGAGGTCCTCTCTGGGGCCAACGTCCTGACTTTC	CASSSEVLSGANVLTF
.	.	TRBV27	TRBJ1-1	TGTGCCATTTCGGTCTGCTTGAACACTGAAGCTTTCTTT	CAISVCLNTEAFF
.	.	TRBV7-8	TRBJ1-2	TGTGCCAGCAGCTTGGGGGACATCCCGGGGTATGGCTACACCTTC	CASSLGDIPGYGYTF
TRBD1	once	TRBV7-9	TRBJ2-4	TGTGCCAGCAGCTCTGGACAGGTGGACATTCAGTACTTC	CASSSGQVDIQYF
.	.	TRBV19	TRBJ1-5	TGTGCCAGTAGGCAGGGAGGTCAGCCCCAGCATTTT	CASRQGGQPQHF
TRBD1	.	TRBV7-9	TRBJ2-7	TGTGCCAGCAGCTTAGCTTCTCCGGGACAGGGTTACGAGCAGTACTTC	CASSLASPGQGYEQYF
.	.	TRBV7-3	TRBJ2-5	TGTGCCAGCAGCTTGGGAGGAGGAGGAGGCCGAGAGACCCAGTACTTC	CASSLGGGGGRETQYF
.	.	TRBV4-1	TRBJ1-4	TGCGCCAGCAGCCAAGAAAGGAGGGAATGGACTAATGAAAAACTGTTTTTT	CASSQERREWTNEKLFF
.	once	TRBV3-1/TRBV3-2	TRBJ2-3	TGTGCGGTCAAGGAGTCCGGGACACATACGCAGTATTTT	CAVKESGTHTQYF
TRBD1	.	TRBV18	TRBJ1-1	TGTGCCAGCTCACTAGTAGTAGGACAGGGTGACACTGAAGCTTTCTTT	CASSLVVGQGDTEAFF
.	.	TRBV3-1/TRBV3-2	TRBJ2-2	TGTGCCAGCAGCCAAGATTTGGGCAGGGCAAACACCGGGGAGCTGTTTTTT	CASSQDLGRANTGELFF
TRBD1	.	TRBV2	TRBJ1-1	TGTGCCAGCAGCTGGACAGGGGGCGTCCTAATAGGCACTGAAGCTTTCTTT	CASSWTGGVLIGTEAFF
.	.	TRBV6-6	TRBJ1-2	TGTGCCAGCAGTTACCGTGCGGGGGGGATAGCTGGCTACACCTTC	CASSYRAGGIAGYTF
TRBD1	.	TRBV5-5	TRBJ2-1	TGTGCCAGCAGCTTCCAATTGAACCCGACAGGGCGGTACAATGAGCAGTTCTTC	CASSFQLNPTGRYNEQFF
TRBD1	.	TRBV25-1	TRBJ2-1	TGTGCCAGCAGTTCCCTCGGGACAGGCCTCCACAATGAGCAGTTCTTC	CASSSLGTGLHNEQFF
.	.	TRBV5-1	TRBJ1-2	TGCGCCAGCAGCCCCGGGGGGCCAGGGGCAGGCTATGGCTACACCTTC	CASSPGGPGAGYGYTF
.	.	TRBV29-1	TRBJ2-7	TGCAGCGTGTCCCCAGGTGTGACCAAGGAGCAGTACTTC	CSVSPGVTKEQYF
.	few	TRBV11-2	TRBJ2-7	TGTGCCAGCAGCTTAGAGGCAGTCTCCTACGAGCAGTACTTC	CASSLEAVSYEQYF
.	.	TRBV5-1	TRBJ1-6	TGCGCCAGCAGCTCTGGACAGAATTCACCCCTCCACTTT	CASSSGQNSPLHF
TRBD1	.	TRBV7-9	TRBJ1-5	TGTGCCAGCAGCGGACCCCTTAGACAGGGGATTCAGCCCCAGCATTTT	CASSGPLRQGIQPQHF
.	.	TRBV15	TRBJ1-1	TGTGCCACCAGCCCTGAGTTTGGGACACCGAACACTGAAGCTTTCTTT	CATSPEFGTPNTEAFF